This T cell receptor (beta chain) was obtained from a study of T cells in women clearing cervical HPV infection. Overall study: Only a few women had HLA typing results available.

The germline CDR1 and CDR2 sequences are GTSNPN and SVGIG (reference sequence). The CDR3 length is 13 residues. Study-wide results and caveats: TRBV6-7 abundance was lower in cases than controls (roughly 0.12% versus 0.15%). CIN3+ cases had significantly higher TCR repertoire richness than controls, but evenness did not differ.

Details on this clone: No antigen is known for it. The missing CDR3 end, 3 residues past where the read stops, is filled in from the germline J gene.

HPV was found by MY09/MY11 PCR and dot-blot genotyping. The table came from immunoSEQ multiplex PCR; TCRdb's copy has only in-frame clones and leaves some out. This table lists about 36,000 clones. The chain is built from TRBV30 and TRBJ1-1, with 9 bases lining up with TRBD1. This clonotype was obtained from a woman between 18 and 69 years old with a cervical HPV16 infection that either progressed to CIN3+ or cleared (not recorded which). Sample: blood buffy coat. The covered CDR3 bases are TGTGCCTGGAGTGTAACAGGGGGCGCGGCA. Translated, it gives CAWSVTGGAA. From start to end, the CDR3 is CAWSVTGGAAAFF.